This TCR beta chain was recovered during a study of cytomegalovirus exposure and HLA in healthy donors. In the study overall: Membership in the Caucasian-associated ancestry cluster was found for 75% to 85% of nearly 400 genotyped donors.

A multiplex PCR was run with 60 Vbeta primers and 13 Jbeta primers. Sequenced by immunoSEQ multiplex PCR; TCRdb stores in-frame clones only, minus some. The sample has some 140,000 clones, roughly three quarters seen once. In germline, CDR1 is SGHRS, CDR2 YFSETQ. The CDR3 contains 13 residues. The J segment lost 7 bases and the V segment lost 2 bases, leaving 6 bases of the junction unmatched. Input material: PBMCs. V gene TRBV5-1 combines with J gene TRBJ2-7, with 7 bases identical to TRBD1. The clonotype originates from a man in his late teens or twenties in good health and CMV-seronegative. DNA of the CDR3: TGCGCCAGCAGCTTACAACAGGGGCCTGAGCAGTACTTC. Its protein product is CASSLQQGPEQYF. The full variable domain, with the rest looked up from reference TRBV5-1 and TRBJ2-7, is KAGVTQTPRYLIKTRGQQVTLSCSPISGHRSVSWYQQTPGQGLQFLFEYFSETQRNKGNFPGRFSGRQFSNSRSEMNVSTLELGDSALYLCASSLQQGPEQYFGPGTRLTVT.